This T cell receptor beta chain was documented in a study of T cell responses to AZD1222 COVID-19 vaccine. Analysis merged second doses at about 4 or about 12 weeks. General observations from the study: Spike-specific TCR breadth and depth both grew after two AZD1222 doses. Donors were mostly white British, more females; clonal diversity possibly underestimated.

In regard to this clone: What it binds is unknown.

The CDR3 has 18 amino acids. Per the germline V gene, CDR1 is SGHRS and CDR2 is YFSETQ. V trimming: 0 bases; J trimming: 2 bases; junction bases outside the gene matches: 6. The protocol was immunoSEQ multiplex PCR, while the TCRdb copy is restricted to in-frame clones and leaves out a portion. The sample comprises tens of thousands of clones, around three quarters of which are singletons, and 40% to 55% rests with the top ten. This chain connects TRBV5-1 to TRBJ2-5; TRBD2 aligns across 14 bases. The input for sequencing was peripheral blood, taken 28 days after the second AZD1222 dose. This receptor was identified in an adult who received the AZD1222 COVID-19 vaccine. The CDR3 loop is CASSLGSGTSGGQETQYF. Here the CDR3 DNA reads TGCGCCAGCAGCTTGGGCTCCGGGACTAGCGGGGGTCAAGAGACCCAGTACTTC.